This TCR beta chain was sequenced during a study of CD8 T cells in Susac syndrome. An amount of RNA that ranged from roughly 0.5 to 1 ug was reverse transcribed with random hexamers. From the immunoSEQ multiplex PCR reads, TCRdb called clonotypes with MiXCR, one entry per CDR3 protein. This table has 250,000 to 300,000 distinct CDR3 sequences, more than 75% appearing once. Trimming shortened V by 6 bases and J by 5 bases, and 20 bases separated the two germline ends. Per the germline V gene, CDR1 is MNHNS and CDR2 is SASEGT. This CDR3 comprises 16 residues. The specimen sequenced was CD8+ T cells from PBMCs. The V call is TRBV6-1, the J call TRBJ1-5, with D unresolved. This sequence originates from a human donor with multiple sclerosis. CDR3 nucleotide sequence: TGTGCCAGCAGCGAAACCCCCCCCTGGAAGCATCAGCCCCAGCATTTT. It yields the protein CASSETPPWKHQPQHF.